The present T cell receptor beta chain was sequenced within a study of early T cells in non-severe SARS-CoV-2 infection. The overall study: The study sequenced bulk RNA from unsorted whole blood, with chains unpaired. General study results and limits: Reliance on VDJdb matching favored anti-spike CD8 responses; private and CD4 specificities were missed.

Attachment of unique molecular identifiers to individual cDNA molecules was performed. TCRdb re-analysed the 5' RACE reads in MiXCR, keeping a single row per CDR3 protein. The sample includes around 12,000 distinct CDR3 sequences, about 4.9% seen only once; the top ten take about 10%. This clonotype was detected many times. The target antigen is unknown. The CDR3 runs 13 residues. Germline-derived CDR1 and CDR2 are SQVTM and ANQGSEA. With 6 bases clipped from V and 4 bases from J, the junction kept 8 bases outside the gene matches. The source of this sequence is an adult who was a healthcare worker with PCR-confirmed SARS-CoV-2 infection or an uninfected control (not recorded which). The J gene is TRBJ1-1, the V gene TRBV29-1; the match to TRBD1 covers 7 bases. The sample was whole blood. CDR3 in amino acids: CSVRTQGGTEAFF. For the CDR3, the DNA is TGCAGCGTCCGCACCCAGGGGGGCACTGAAGCTTTCTTT.